Shown below are 31 T cell receptor beta chains from a single sample sequenced in a study of HIV-infected patients and healthy controls. Around 450 ng RNA was reverse transcribed with alpha and beta constant-region primers. Using multiplexing indices, alpha and beta chain libraries were generated apart by chain-specific third strand synthesis. TCRdb reprocessed the 5' RACE reads with MiXCR, giving one entry per CDR3 protein. The sample contains a few thousand distinct CDR3 sequences, 13% of which appear only once. No cell fractionation was done, so the repertoire covers all unsorted peripheral blood T cells. The specimen comprised blood, sampled before antiretroviral therapy. The receptors derive from an adult with HIV infection.

This clonotype is labeled medium-sized. This rearrangement joins TRBV5-1 to TRBJ1-5; possibly TRBD1 for D (6 bases). Germline CDR1 SGHRS, CDR2 YFSETQ. This CDR3 region has 14 residues. V was trimmed by 4 bases and J by 5 bases, leaving 13 bases between them. CDR3 sequence: CASSPQGPDQPQHF. The CDR3 bases are TGCGCCAGCAGCCCCCAGGGGCCAGATCAGCCCCAGCATTTT.

By share of the sample, this clonotype is medium-sized. The chain has TRBV29-1 and TRBJ2-3, with 7 bases lining up with TRBD2. The V gene end was trimmed by 6 bases and the J gene end by 0 bases; junction bases not matched to a gene: 9. The germline V gene has CDR1 SQVTM and CDR2 ANQGSEA. The CDR3 extends over 15 amino acids. CDR3 region: CSVASSGTSTDTQYF. The CDR3 bases are TGCAGCGTCGCATCTAGCGGAACTAGCACAGATACGCAGTATTTT.

This clonotype was observed at least ten times. V and J are TRBV7-9 and TRBJ2-3; D may be TRBD1 (6 bases). There are 14 residues in the CDR3. CDR1 SEHNR and CDR2 FQNEAQ come from the germline V gene (reference sequence). Trimming cost V 5 bases and J 0 bases, with 9 bases left between them. CDR3 amino acids: CASSLGQSTDTQYF. The CDR3, as DNA: TGTGCCAGCAGCCTCGGACAGAGCACAGATACGCAGTATTTT.

The table lists this clonotype with a few counts. The V and J genes are TRBV10-3 and TRBJ2-2, with 12 positions matching TRBD1. The V segment lost 2 bases and the J segment 5 bases; nucleotides outside the gene matches: 3. The CDR3 extends over 16 amino acids. Germline CDR1 and CDR2: ENHRY and SYGVKD. CDR3 region: CAISEGTGGRTGELFF. The CDR3 bases are TGTGCCATCAGTGAGGGGACAGGGGGCCGGACCGGGGAGCTGTTTTTT.

This clonotype is labeled as medium-sized. The V call is TRBV12-3 or TRBV12-4, the J call TRBJ1-5; 8 nucleotides line up with TRBD1. Trimming at V came to 5 bases and at J to 0 bases, leaving 3 bases not matched to a gene. The CDR3 is 15 amino acids. The chain's CDR3 is CASSQGAISNQPQHF. CDR3 DNA: TGTGCCAGCAGTCAGGGGGCGATTAGCAATCAGCCCCAGCATTTT.

By share, this clonotype counts as medium-sized. The chain joins TRBV20-1 to TRBJ2-2; 11 positions match TRBD2. The V gene end was trimmed by 2 bases and the J gene end by 0 bases; junction bases not matched to a gene: 8. Germline lookup yields CDR1 DFQATT and CDR2 SNEGSKA (reference sequence). CDR3 size: 18 residues. The CDR3 region is CSARSNSGRAPNTGELFF. CDR3 bases: TGCAGTGCTAGATCTAATAGCGGGAGGGCCCCGAACACCGGGGAGCTGTTTTTT.

By sample share, this clonotype is medium-sized (0.01 to 0.1%). The chain is built from TRBV11-3 and TRBJ2-3; D is perhaps TRBD1 (6 bases). This CDR3 comprises 14 residues. Trimming took 5 bases from V and 6 from J, leaving 15 bases between them. Germline-derived CDR1 and CDR2 are SGHNT and YENEEA. CDR3 protein: CASSRNTGSDTQYF. The CDR3 bases are TGTGCCAGCAGCCGTAACACAGGGTCGGATACGCAGTATTTT.

The sample holds a few counts of this clonotype. The V gene is TRBV7-9, the J gene TRBJ2-7; D is undetermined. Per the germline V gene, CDR1 is SEHNR and CDR2 is FQNEAQ (reference sequence). The CDR3 covers 11 residues. Trimming cost V 1 base and J 7 bases, with 5 bases left between them. CDR3 nucleotides: TGTGCCAGCAGCTTAGTCGGGGAGCAGTACTTC. This sequence encodes CASSLVGEQYF.

This clonotype turned up a few times. The chain joins TRBV14 to TRBJ2-5; the D is unclear. In germline, CDR1 is SGHDN, CDR2 FVKESK. The CDR3 is made up of 12 amino acids. The V end lost 0 bases, the J end lost 7 bases, and 6 bases lay between the germline ends. In nucleotides, the CDR3 is TGTGCCAGCAGCCAAGACGGCGTGACCCAGTACTTC. Protein product: CASSQDGVTQYF.

A word on this clonotype: A read error may be the cause here, since a much bigger clone is one base away. This chain uses TRBV6-2 or TRBV6-3 with TRBJ2-1; TRBD1 matches at 9 bases. The germline gives CDR1 MNHEY, CDR2 SVGEGT. The CDR3 totals 14 residues. V dropped 8 bases and J dropped 4; count of bases not matched to a gene: 6. The CDR3 coding sequence is TGTGCCAGCTATGACAGGGGGGGTTACAATGAGCAGTTCTTC. It is translated as CASYDRGGYNEQFF.

About this clonotype itself: It may be a read error: a sequence one base away is much more abundant. The chain carries TRBV7-9 and TRBJ2-7, with D perhaps TRBD2 (6 bases). The CDR3 loop spans 14 amino acids. Germline CDR1 and CDR2: SEHNR and FQNEAQ (reference sequence). Trimming left V 3 bases short and J 2 bases short, with 11 bases between. CDR3 in amino acids: CASSFTSPTYEQYF. Here the CDR3 DNA reads TGTGCCAGCAGCTTTACTAGCCCCACCTACGAGCAGTACTTC.

This clonotype ranks as medium-sized. The chain has TRBV24-1 and TRBJ1-5; TRBD1 agrees at 12 bases. Per germline, CDR1 KGHDR and CDR2 SFDVKD. The CDR3 covers 15 residues. V lost 6 bases and J lost 6; bases outside the gene matches: 5. CDR3 region: CATSPGQGAIQPQHF. The CDR3, as DNA: TGTGCCACCAGTCCGGGACAGGGGGCGATTCAGCCCCAGCATTTT.

This clonotype was detected many times. This chain connects TRBV5-6 to TRBJ2-3; TRBD1 matches 11 bases. The CDR3 consists of 15 residues. Trimming took 2 bases from V and 3 from J; bases not matched to a gene: 2. Germline V gene data show CDR1 as SGHDT and CDR2 as YYEEEE. CDR3 sequence reads: CASSFGTGGTDTQYF. The CDR3 DNA follows: TGTGCCAGCAGCTTCGGGACAGGGGGTACAGATACGCAGTATTTT.

The V and J genes are TRBV4-1 and TRBJ2-1, with D perhaps matching TRBD2 (6 bases). V gave up 7 bases and J gave up 0 bases, with 16 bases separating them. CDR3 length: 16 residues. CDR1 MGHRA and CDR2 YSYEKL come from the germline V gene. CDR3 sequence reads: CASTSSGGSSYNEQFF. CDR3 DNA: TGCGCCAGCACAAGTAGCGGTGGGAGCTCCTACAATGAGCAGTTCTTC.

This clonotype was detected a few times. The chain has TRBV7-8 and TRBJ1-2, with unresolved D. The length of the CDR3 is 16 residues. CDR1 SGHVS and CDR2 FQNEAQ come from the germline V gene. The V end lost 2 bases, the J end lost 0 bases, and 13 bases lay between the germline ends. CDR3 region: CASSLSDYPTNYGYTF. Written as DNA, the CDR3 is TGTGCCAGCAGCTTATCGGACTACCCCACTAACTATGGCTACACCTTC.

This clonotype rates as medium-sized (0.01 to 0.1%). The rearrangement joins TRBV3-1 to TRBJ2-1, with 8 bases that match TRBD2. The CDR3 runs to 16 residues. CDR1 LGHDT and CDR2 YNNKEL come from the germline V gene (reference sequence). Unmatched junction bases numbered 7, after V lost 5 bases and J lost 1 base. CDR3 sequence (DNA): TGTGCCAGCAGCAGAACCGGGACTAGGTCCTACAATGAGCAGTTCTTC. This codes for CASSRTGTRSYNEQFF.

This clonotype was recorded many times. The chain links TRBV7-8 to TRBJ1-1, with a tentative D call TRBD1 (6 bases). The ends were cut back, 8 bases at V and 4 bases at J, with 20 bases in the middle. This CDR3 has 15 residues. From germline, CDR1 is SGHVS and CDR2 FQNEAQ. The CDR3 sequence: CASYLGGGSGTEAFF. CDR3 coding DNA: TGTGCCAGCTACTTAGGGGGGGGGTCGGGCACTGAAGCTTTCTTT.

In its sample, this clonotype ranks as medium-sized. The chain employs TRBV2 and TRBJ2-6; the match to TRBD2 covers 13 bases. This CDR3 region has 15 residues. J gave up 7 bases and V 6 bases, and 3 bases lay outside the gene matches. The germline CDR1 and CDR2 sequences are SNHLY and FYNNEI. Here the CDR3 reads CASSGTSGNANVLTF. CDR3 bases: TGTGCCAGCAGCGGGACTAGCGGGAACGCCAACGTCCTGACTTTC.

In the case of this clonotype: A much bigger clone sits one base away, suggesting this may be a read error. The J gene is TRBJ2-5, the V gene TRBV20-1, with 7 bases that match TRBD2. CDR1 and CDR2 (germline): DFQATT, SNEGSKA (reference sequence). CDR3 length: 14 amino acids. CDR3 amino acids: CSARVSGLQETKYF. DNA for the CDR3: TGCAGTGCTAGGGTTAGCGGGCTCCAAGAGACCAAGTACTTC.

By share of the sample, this clonotype is medium-sized (0.01 to 0.1%). The rearrangement joins TRBV6-8 to TRBJ1-6; D uncertain. This CDR3 has 17 residues. Looked up from germline, CDR1 is MNHGY and CDR2 is SAAAGT. V was shortened by 3 bases and J by 1 base, with 13 bases between the two germline ends. In nucleotides, the CDR3 is TGTGCCAGCAGTTATGGTCACGGACGGTCCTATAATTCACCCCTCCACTTT. It specifies CASSYGHGRSYNSPLHF.

In its sample, this clonotype is medium-sized. The V call is TRBV20-1, the J call TRBJ1-5; TRBD1 matches at 8 bases. Looked up from germline, CDR1 is DFQATT and CDR2 is SNEGSKA (reference sequence). CDR3 length: 14 residues. Trimming cost V 5 bases and J 7 bases; bases outside gene matches: 10. This chain's CDR3 is CSASLQGAGQPQHF. As DNA, the CDR3 is TGCAGTGCTTCCCTCCAGGGGGCGGGACAGCCCCAGCATTTT.

By sample fraction, this clonotype is medium-sized. The chain links TRBV24-1 to TRBJ2-1, with 8 bases identical to TRBD1. CDR3 size: 16 residues. In germline, CDR1 is KGHDR, CDR2 SFDVKD. V lost 1 base, J lost 3 bases, and 4 bases stayed unmatched. This CDR3 is CATSDFGQGGYNEQFF. The CDR3 DNA is TGTGCCACCAGTGATTTCGGACAGGGCGGCTACAATGAGCAGTTCTTC.

This clonotype appeared many times. The genes are TRBV28 and TRBJ2-7; D ambiguous. Germline lookup yields CDR1 MDHEN and CDR2 SYDVKM. The CDR3 is 15 amino acids. Trimming cost V 3 bases and J 3 bases, with 15 bases left between them. In DNA form, the CDR3 reads TGTGCCAGCAGTTTGAAAAACCTCCGGTACTACGAGCAGTACTTC. The encoded protein is CASSLKNLRYYEQYF.

By its share, this clonotype is medium-sized. The chain is built from TRBV20-1 and TRBJ2-3; TRBD2 matches at 11 bases. V shed 0 bases and J 3 bases; nucleotides not matched to a gene: 5. Germline values: CDR1 DFQATT, CDR2 SNEGSKA (reference sequence). This CDR3 is 16 amino acids long. This CDR3 reads CSARDVSGRGTDTQYF. CDR3 in DNA: TGCAGTGCTAGAGACGTTAGCGGGAGGGGTACAGATACGCAGTATTTT.

The chain recombines TRBV19 with TRBJ1-6; D uncertain. CDR3 length equals 16 residues. Between the trimmed V and J ends, which lost 6 bases and 5 bases, there was a span of 17 bases. Germline values: CDR1 LNHDA, CDR2 SQIVND (reference sequence). The CDR3 DNA sequence: TGTGCCAGTAGCGAACTTGGGAACGGTGATAATTCACCCCTCCACTTT. The encoded protein is CASSELGNGDNSPLHF. Combining the CDR3 with reference TRBV19 and TRBJ1-6 gives the whole variable domain DGGITQSPKYLFRKEGQNVTLSCEQNLNHDAMYWYRQDPGQGLRLIYYSQIVNDFQKGDIAEGYSVSREKKESFPLTVTSAQKNPTAFYLCASSELGNGDNSPLHFGNGTRLTVT.

At least ten counts were recorded for this clonotype. The chain has TRBV29-1 and TRBJ2-7, with TRBD2 matching 7 bases. With 0 bases clipped from V and 7 bases from J, the junction kept 12 bases outside the gene matches. This CDR3 has 15 residues. Germline-derived CDR1 and CDR2 are SQVTM and ANQGSEA. The CDR3 reads CSVEDRAGAPKEQYF. Here the CDR3 DNA reads TGCAGCGTTGAAGATCGGGCGGGAGCCCCGAAGGAGCAGTACTTC.

This clonotype is medium-sized (0.01 to 0.1%) in the sample. This chain uses TRBV7-9 with TRBJ2-7; no firm D call. The CDR3 runs 11 residues. Per germline, CDR1 SEHNR and CDR2 FQNEAQ (reference sequence). The germline V and J ends were trimmed by 1 base and 5 bases, with 3 bases remaining between them. The CDR3 DNA follows: TGTGCCAGCAGCTTAGGAAACGAGCAGTACTTC. Translation gives CASSLGNEQYF.

This clonotype was picked up a small number of times. The chain is built from TRBV29-1 and TRBJ1-5; D is possibly TRBD1 (5 bases). The CDR3 is 12 amino acids. The germline CDR1 and CDR2 sequences are SQVTM and ANQGSEA. V was clipped by 5 bases and J by 7 bases, with 12 bases between them. CDR3 amino acids: CSVSGPDQPQHF. The CDR3 DNA reads as TGCAGCGTTTCGGGGCCAGACCAGCCCCAGCATTTT.

This clonotype is labeled medium-sized. This chain uses TRBV28 with TRBJ1-5; D ambiguous. The V and J ends lost 6 bases and 0 bases respectively, with 12 bases between them. This CDR3 spans 15 amino acids. The germline CDR1 and CDR2 sequences are MDHEN and SYDVKM. CDR3 in DNA: TGTGCCAGCAGCCCAGTTGTTTATAGCAATCAGCCCCAGCATTTT. As protein: CASSPVVYSNQPQHF.

This clonotype is labeled medium-sized. The genes are TRBV6-2 or TRBV6-3 and TRBJ2-2; D gene ambiguous. This CDR3 is 14 amino acids long. In germline, CDR1 is MNHEY, CDR2 SVGEGT. Trimming removed 7 bases at V and 0 bases at J, with 9 bases between. CDR3 amino acids: CASKGFSNTGELFF. The CDR3 nucleotides read TGTGCCAGCAAGGGCTTTTCGAACACCGGGGAGCTGTTTTTT.

In this sample, this clonotype is medium-sized. The chain uses TRBV28 and TRBJ1-4; 8 positions agree with TRBD1. The CDR3 consists of 16 residues. Germline trimming cut 4 bases from V and 3 bases from J; bases unmatched to any gene: 7. CDR1 is MDHEN, CDR2 SYDVKM, per germline. The CDR3 nucleotides are TGTGCCAGCAGTTCTTCATTACAGGGGGCTAATGAAAAACTGTTTTTT. Translation gives CASSSSLQGANEKLFF.